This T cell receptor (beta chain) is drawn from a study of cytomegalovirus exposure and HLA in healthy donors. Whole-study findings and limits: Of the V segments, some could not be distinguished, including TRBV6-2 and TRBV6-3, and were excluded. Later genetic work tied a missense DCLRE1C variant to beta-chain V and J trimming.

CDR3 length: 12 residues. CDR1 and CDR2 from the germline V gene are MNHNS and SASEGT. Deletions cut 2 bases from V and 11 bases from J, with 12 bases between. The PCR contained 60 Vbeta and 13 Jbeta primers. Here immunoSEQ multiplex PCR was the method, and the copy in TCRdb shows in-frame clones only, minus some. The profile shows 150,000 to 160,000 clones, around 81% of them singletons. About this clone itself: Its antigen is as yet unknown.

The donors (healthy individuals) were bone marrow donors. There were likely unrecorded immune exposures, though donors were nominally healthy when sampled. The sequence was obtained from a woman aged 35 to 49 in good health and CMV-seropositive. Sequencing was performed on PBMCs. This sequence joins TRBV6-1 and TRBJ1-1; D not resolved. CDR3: CASSESRVGAFF. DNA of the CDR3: TGTGCCAGCAGTGAATCCCGAGTCGGGGCTTTCTTT.